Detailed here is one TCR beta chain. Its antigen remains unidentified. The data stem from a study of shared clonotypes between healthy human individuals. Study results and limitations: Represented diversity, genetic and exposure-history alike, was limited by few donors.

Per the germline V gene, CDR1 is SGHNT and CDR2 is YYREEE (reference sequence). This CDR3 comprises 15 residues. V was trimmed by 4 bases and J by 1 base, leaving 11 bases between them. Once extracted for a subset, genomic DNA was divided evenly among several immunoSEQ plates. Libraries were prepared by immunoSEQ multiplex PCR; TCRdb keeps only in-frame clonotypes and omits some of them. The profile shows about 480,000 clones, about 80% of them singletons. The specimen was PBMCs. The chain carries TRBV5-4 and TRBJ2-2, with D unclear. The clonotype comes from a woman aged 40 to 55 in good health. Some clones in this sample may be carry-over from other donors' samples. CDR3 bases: TGTGCCAGCAGCGTAAGTTTCCGGAACACCGGGGAGCTGTTTTTT. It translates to CASSVSFRNTGELFF.